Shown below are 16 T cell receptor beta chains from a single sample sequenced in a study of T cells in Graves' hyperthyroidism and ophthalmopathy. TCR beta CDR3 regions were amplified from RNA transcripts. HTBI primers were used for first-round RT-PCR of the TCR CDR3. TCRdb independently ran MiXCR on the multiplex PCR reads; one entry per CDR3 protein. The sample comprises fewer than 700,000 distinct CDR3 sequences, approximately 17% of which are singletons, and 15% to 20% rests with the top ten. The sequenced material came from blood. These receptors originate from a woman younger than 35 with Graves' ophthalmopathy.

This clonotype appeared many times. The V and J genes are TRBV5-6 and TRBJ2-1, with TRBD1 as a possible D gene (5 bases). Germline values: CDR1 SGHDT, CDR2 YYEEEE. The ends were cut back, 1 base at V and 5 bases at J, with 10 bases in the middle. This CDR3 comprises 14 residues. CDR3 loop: CASSLFQGNNEQFF. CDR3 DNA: TGTGCCAGCAGCTTGTTTCAGGGAAACAATGAGCAGTTCTTC.

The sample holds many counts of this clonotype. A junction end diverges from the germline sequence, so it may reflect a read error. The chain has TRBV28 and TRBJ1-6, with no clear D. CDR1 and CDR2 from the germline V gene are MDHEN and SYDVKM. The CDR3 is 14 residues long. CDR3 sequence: CASIGVAYDSPLHF. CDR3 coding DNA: TGTGCCAGCATTGGGGTGGCCTATGATTCACCCCTCCACTTT.

For the CDR3, the DNA is TGTGCCAGCAGCTCCACAGGGGGAAGTGAAAAACTGTTTTTT. Protein sequence: CASSSTGGSEKLFF. This rearrangement joins TRBV11-2 to TRBJ1-4; TRBD1 agrees at 8 bases. The CDR3 spans 14 residues. Germline V CDR1 and CDR2: SGHAT, FQNNGV. After removal of 4 bases from V and 7 bases from J, the junction contained 5 bases not matched to a gene.

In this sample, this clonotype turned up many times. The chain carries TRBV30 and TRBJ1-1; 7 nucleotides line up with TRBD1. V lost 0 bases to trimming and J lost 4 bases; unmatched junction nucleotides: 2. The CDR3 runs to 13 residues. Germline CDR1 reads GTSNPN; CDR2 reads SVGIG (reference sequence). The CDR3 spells CAWSVQGPTEAFF. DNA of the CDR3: TGTGCCTGGAGTGTACAGGGGCCCACTGAAGCTTTCTTT.

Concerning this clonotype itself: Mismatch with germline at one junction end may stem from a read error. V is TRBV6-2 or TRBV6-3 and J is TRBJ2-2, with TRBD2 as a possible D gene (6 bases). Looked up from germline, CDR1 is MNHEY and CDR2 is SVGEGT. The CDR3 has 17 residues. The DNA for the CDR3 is TGTGCCAGCAGTAACCCGGGGAGAGGCGCGGGCACCGGGGGGCTGTTTTTT. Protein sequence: CASSNPGRGAGTGGLFF.

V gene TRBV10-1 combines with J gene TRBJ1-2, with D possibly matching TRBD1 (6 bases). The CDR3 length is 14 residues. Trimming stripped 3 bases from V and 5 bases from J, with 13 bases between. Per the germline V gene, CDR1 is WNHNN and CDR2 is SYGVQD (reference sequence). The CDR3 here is CASSDSTGIYGYTF. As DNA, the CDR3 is TGCGCCAGCAGTGACTCCACAGGGATATATGGCTACACCTTC.

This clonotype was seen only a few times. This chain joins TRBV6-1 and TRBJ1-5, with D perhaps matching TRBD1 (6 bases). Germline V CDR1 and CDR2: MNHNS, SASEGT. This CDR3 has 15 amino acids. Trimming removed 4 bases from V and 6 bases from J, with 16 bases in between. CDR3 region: CASSVSRGAGQPQHF. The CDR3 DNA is TGTGCCAGCAGTGTTAGCAGGGGTGCGGGTCAGCCCCAGCATTTT.

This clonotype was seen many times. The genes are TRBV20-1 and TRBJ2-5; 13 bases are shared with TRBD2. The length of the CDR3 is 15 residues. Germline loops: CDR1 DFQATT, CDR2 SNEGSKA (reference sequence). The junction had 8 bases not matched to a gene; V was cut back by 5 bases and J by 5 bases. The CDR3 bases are TGCAGTGCTGGGACTAGCGGGGTCGTCGGCGAGACCCAGTACTTC. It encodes CSAGTSGVVGETQYF.

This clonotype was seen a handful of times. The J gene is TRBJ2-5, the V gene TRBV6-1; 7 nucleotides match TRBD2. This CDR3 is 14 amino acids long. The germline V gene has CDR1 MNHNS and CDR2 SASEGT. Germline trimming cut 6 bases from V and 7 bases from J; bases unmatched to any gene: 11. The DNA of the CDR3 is TGTGCCAGCAGCCCCGAACTAGCGTCGGCGACCCAGTACTTC. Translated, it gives CASSPELASATQYF.

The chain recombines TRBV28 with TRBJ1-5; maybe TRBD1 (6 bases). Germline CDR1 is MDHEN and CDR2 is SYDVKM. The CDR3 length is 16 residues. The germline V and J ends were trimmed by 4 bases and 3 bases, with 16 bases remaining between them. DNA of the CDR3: TGTGCCAGCAGTTCCCCGTTGACAGGCCTCAATCAGCCCCAGCATTTT. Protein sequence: CASSSPLTGLNQPQHF. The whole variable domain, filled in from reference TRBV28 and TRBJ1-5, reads DVKVTQSSRYLVKRTGEKVFLECVQDMDHENMFWYRQDPGLGLRLIYFSYDVKMKEKGDIPEGYSVSREKKERFSLILESASTNQTSMYLCASSSPLTGLNQPQHFGDGTRLSIL.

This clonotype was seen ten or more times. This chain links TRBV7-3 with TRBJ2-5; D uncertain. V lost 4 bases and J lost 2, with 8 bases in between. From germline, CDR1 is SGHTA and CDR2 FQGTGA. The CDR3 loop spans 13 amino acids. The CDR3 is CASSSDGQETQYF. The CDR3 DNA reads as TGTGCCAGCAGCTCGGACGGGCAAGAGACCCAGTACTTC.

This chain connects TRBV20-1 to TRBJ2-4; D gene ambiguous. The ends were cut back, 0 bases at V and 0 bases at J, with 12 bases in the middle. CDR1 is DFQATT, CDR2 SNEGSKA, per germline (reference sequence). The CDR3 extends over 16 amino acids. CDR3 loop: CSARERVIGAKNIQYF. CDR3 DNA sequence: TGCAGTGCTAGAGAAAGGGTGATCGGAGCCAAAAACATTCAGTACTTC.

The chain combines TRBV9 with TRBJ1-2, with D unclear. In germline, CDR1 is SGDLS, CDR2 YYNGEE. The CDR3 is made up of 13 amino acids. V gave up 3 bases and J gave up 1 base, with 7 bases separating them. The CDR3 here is CASSGAFNYGYTF. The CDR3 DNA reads TGTGCCAGCAGCGGGGCCTTTAACTATGGCTACACCTTC. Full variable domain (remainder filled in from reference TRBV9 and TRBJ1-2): DSGVTQTPKHLITATGQRVTLRCSPRSGDLSVYWYQQSLDQGLQFLIQYYNGEERAKGNILERFSAQQFPDLHSELNLSSLELGDSALYFCASSGAFNYGYTFGSGTRLTVV.

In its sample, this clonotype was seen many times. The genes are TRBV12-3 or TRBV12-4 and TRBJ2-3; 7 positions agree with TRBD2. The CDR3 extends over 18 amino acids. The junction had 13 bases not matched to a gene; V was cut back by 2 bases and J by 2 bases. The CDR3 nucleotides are TGTGCCAGCAGTTTATTAATGAGCGGGCTAGCGGCCACAGATACGCAGTATTTT. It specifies CASSLLMSGLAATDTQYF.

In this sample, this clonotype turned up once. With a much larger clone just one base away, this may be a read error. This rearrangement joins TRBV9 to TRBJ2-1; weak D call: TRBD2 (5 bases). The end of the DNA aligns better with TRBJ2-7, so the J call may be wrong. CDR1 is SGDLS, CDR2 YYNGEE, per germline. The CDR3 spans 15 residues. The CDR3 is CASSASRTAYNEQYF. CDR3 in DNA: TGTGCCAGCAGCGCCTCGAGGACTGCGTACAATGAGCAGTACTTC.

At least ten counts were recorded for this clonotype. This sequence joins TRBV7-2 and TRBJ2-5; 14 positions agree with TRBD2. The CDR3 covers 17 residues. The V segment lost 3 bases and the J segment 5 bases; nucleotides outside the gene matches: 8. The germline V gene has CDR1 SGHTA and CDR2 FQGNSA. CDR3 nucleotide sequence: TGTGCCAGCAGCTTGGAGGGACTAGCGGGGGTAGGGGAGACCCAGTACTTC. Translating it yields CASSLEGLAGVGETQYF. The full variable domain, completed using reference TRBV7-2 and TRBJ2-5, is GAGVSQSPSNKVTEKGKDVELRCDPISGHTALYWYRQSLGQGLEFLIYFQGNSAPDKSGLPSDRFSAERTGGSVSTLTIQRTQQEDSAVYLCASSLEGLAGVGETQYFGPGTRLLVL.